These 29 T cell receptor beta chains came from one sample sequenced in a study of blood T cell repertoires in COVID-19. The repertoire was sequenced with immunoSEQ multiplex PCR; TCRdb's copy has only in-frame clones and lacks some. The sample carries about 230,000 clones, about nine tenths recorded once. The sequenced material came from peripheral blood. These receptors were taken from a woman between 55 and 75 years old with acute or convalescent COVID-19.

This clone occurred a few times. V is TRBV2 and J is TRBJ2-3, with TRBD1 matching 8 bases. The V gene's germline CDR1 is SNHLY and CDR2 FYNNEI. V lost 3 bases, J lost 5 bases, and 4 bases stayed unmatched. The CDR3 extends over 14 amino acids. The CDR3 region has the DNA TGTGCCAGCAGTGAGGCAGGGGGCTTAGATACGCAGTATTTT. Its translation is CASSEAGGLDTQYF.

The count of this clone is one. The V and J genes are TRBV27 and TRBJ2-7, with D unresolved. There are 13 residues in the CDR3. Germline CDR1 and CDR2: MNHEY and SMNVEV (reference sequence). V lost 4 bases, J lost 1 base, and 8 bases lay in between. The CDR3 region is CASSYVRSYEQYF. In DNA, the CDR3 is TGTGCCAGCAGTTATGTCAGATCCTACGAGCAGTACTTC.

V is TRBV7-9 and J is TRBJ1-2; possibly TRBD1 for D (5 bases). Trimming shortened V by 3 bases and J by 5 bases, and 16 bases separated the two germline ends. The length of the CDR3 is 15 residues. CDR1 is SEHNR and CDR2 is FQNEAQ in the germline V gene (reference sequence). CDR3 coding DNA: TGTGCCAGCAGCTTTGGTGGGGCGCTTGGGTATGGCTACACCTTC. It specifies CASSFGGALGYGYTF.

Here the CDR3 DNA reads TGTGCCTGGAGTGTAGAGGTCTACTTTAATTCACCCCTCCACTTT. Translating gives CAWSVEVYFNSPLHF. This chain joins TRBV30 and TRBJ1-6; D is unclear. Germline assignment: CDR1 GTSNPN and CDR2 SVGIG (reference sequence). V lost 0 bases to trimming and J lost 6 bases, with 12 bases between them. The CDR3 length is 15 residues. The full variable domain, with the rest looked up from reference TRBV30 and TRBJ1-6, is SQTIHQWPATLVQPVGSPLSLECTVEGTSNPNLYWYRQAAGRGLQLLFYSVGIGQISSEVPQNLSASRPQDRQFILSSKKLLLSDSGFYLCAWSVEVYFNSPLHFGNGTRLTVT.

The chain recombines TRBV29-1 with TRBJ1-4; a weak D match, TRBD1 (5 bases). V lost 7 bases and J lost 8, with 20 bases in between. CDR3 length: 14 residues. Germline CDR1 is SQVTM and CDR2 is ANQGSEA. As DNA, the CDR3 is TGCAGCGCTGTTCGGGACGGGAGAGGAGAAAAACTGTTTTTT. This sequence encodes CSAVRDGRGEKLFF.

The rearrangement joins TRBV15 to TRBJ2-7, with D maybe TRBD2 (5 bases). The germline V and J ends were trimmed by 2 bases and 2 bases, with 16 bases remaining between them. CDR3 length: 16 amino acids. The V gene's germline CDR1 is LNHNV and CDR2 YYDKDF (reference sequence). In DNA form, the CDR3 reads TGTGCCACCAGCAGACCTAGAGGGCCTTCCCCCTACGAGCAGTACTTC. This translates into CATSRPRGPSPYEQYF.

J is TRBJ1-2 and V is TRBV5-1; D perhaps matches TRBD1 (6 bases). Trimming shortened V by 0 bases and J by 4 bases, and 13 bases separated the two germline ends. The germline CDR1 and CDR2 sequences are SGHRS and YFSETQ. The CDR3 runs to 15 residues. CDR3 residues: CASSLDVRGGYGYTF. In nucleotides, the CDR3 is TGCGCCAGCAGCTTGGACGTCAGGGGTGGCTATGGCTACACCTTC.

The chain carries TRBV7-9 and TRBJ2-7; 7 bases line up with TRBD1. The V gene end was trimmed by 3 bases and the J gene end by 0 bases; junction bases not matched to a gene: 14. The CDR3 spans 18 residues. Per the germline V gene, CDR1 is SEHNR and CDR2 is FQNEAQ (reference sequence). The CDR3, as DNA: TGTGCCAGCAGCTTCTTACTAGGACAGGTATGTAGCTCCTACGAGCAGTACTTC. It translates to CASSFLLGQVCSSYEQYF.

The chain is built from TRBV18 and TRBJ2-7, with 14 positions matching TRBD2. The CDR3 consists of 16 residues. With V trimmed by 5 bases and J by 2 bases, 5 bases remained unmatched. Germline CDR1 KGHSH, CDR2 LQKENI. CDR3 sequence: CASSSGLAGGPYEQYF. CDR3 nucleotide sequence: TGTGCCAGCTCAAGCGGACTAGCGGGAGGTCCCTACGAGCAGTACTTC.

This sequence joins TRBV4-3 and TRBJ2-7, with D perhaps matching TRBD1 (5 bases). Trimming took 0 bases from V and 2 from J, leaving 14 bases between them. CDR1 and CDR2 (germline): LGHNA, YSLEER. The CDR3 loop spans 16 amino acids. The CDR3 region is CASSQEFGLGPYEQYF. The CDR3 nucleotides are TGCGCCAGCAGCCAAGAATTCGGATTGGGGCCCTACGAGCAGTACTTC.

This chain joins TRBV4-3 and TRBJ2-5, with D perhaps matching TRBD2 (5 bases). Per germline, CDR1 LGHNA and CDR2 YSLEER. The CDR3 has 15 residues. Trimming stripped 1 base from V and 6 bases from J, with 15 bases between. The CDR3 region has the DNA TGCGCCAGCAGCCAAGCTACGGGAATGCGGCAGACCCAGTACTTC. It codes for CASSQATGMRQTQYF.

The V gene is TRBV30, the J gene TRBJ1-1, with 9 positions matching TRBD1. Per the germline V gene, CDR1 is GTSNPN and CDR2 is SVGIG (reference sequence). The trim removed 3 bases at V and 0 bases at J, leaving 2 bases unmatched. This CDR3 comprises 14 residues. The CDR3 loop is CAWRGQGMNTEAFF. As DNA, the CDR3 is TGTGCCTGGAGAGGACAGGGGATGAACACTGAAGCTTTCTTT.

J is TRBJ2-4 and V is TRBV2, with D perhaps TRBD1 (7 bases). This CDR3 spans 16 amino acids. Deletions cut 5 bases from V and 2 bases from J, with 16 bases between. Germline-derived CDR1 and CDR2 are SNHLY and FYNNEI. CDR3 protein: CASSRQGGLSKNIQYF. The CDR3 DNA sequence: TGTGCCAGCAGTAGACAGGGAGGCCTTTCCAAAAACATTCAGTACTTC.

V is TRBV18 and J is TRBJ1-4; D is uncertain. Trimming took 1 base from V and 3 from J, leaving 9 bases between them. The germline V gene encodes CDR1 KGHSH and CDR2 LQKENI. This CDR3 region has 15 residues. CDR3 coding DNA: TGTGCCAGCTCACCACACCCAGGCGCTAATGAAAAACTGTTTTTT. Translation gives CASSPHPGANEKLFF.

This rearrangement joins TRBV7-2 to TRBJ2-2; maybe TRBD2 (6 bases). The ends were cut back, 3 bases at V and 0 bases at J, with 8 bases in the middle. The CDR3 is 15 amino acids. Germline CDR1 is SGHTA and CDR2 is FQGNSA. CDR3 DNA: TGTGCCAGCAGCTTGGCGGGGCCGAACACCGGGGAGCTGTTTTTT. As protein: CASSLAGPNTGELFF.

The V and J genes are TRBV19 and TRBJ1-4, with D unresolved. Per germline, CDR1 LNHDA and CDR2 SQIVND (reference sequence). The CDR3 sequence is 14 residues long. V lost 9 bases and J lost 0, with 11 bases in between. Here the CDR3 reads CASSRPATNEKLFF. CDR3 in DNA: TGTGCCAGCTCTAGGCCTGCAACTAATGAAAAACTGTTTTTT.

The rearrangement joins TRBV7-9 to TRBJ1-2; D is possibly TRBD1 (6 bases). CDR3 size: 14 residues. Germline assignment: CDR1 SEHNR and CDR2 FQNEAQ (reference sequence). Trimming took off 2 bases at V and 6 bases at J, with 13 bases between the two ends. This chain's CDR3 is CASSLPWTDDGYTF. CDR3 sequence (DNA): TGTGCCAGCAGCTTACCCTGGACAGACGATGGCTACACCTTC.

The chain employs TRBV2 and TRBJ1-4; D is unresolved. The CDR3 spans 14 residues. Germline V gene lookup returns CDR1 SNHLY and CDR2 FYNNEI. The V end was cut by 1 base, the J end by 8 bases, with 11 bases between. CDR3 residues: CASSEERVSEKLFF. The CDR3 region has the DNA TGTGCCAGCAGTGAAGAGAGGGTATCGGAAAAACTGTTTTTT. The full variable domain, its missing parts supplied by reference TRBV2 and TRBJ1-4, is EPEVTQTPSHQVTQMGQEVILRCVPISNHLYFYWYRQILGQKVEFLVSFYNNEISEKSEIFDDQFSVERPDGSNFTLKIRSTKLEDSAMYFCASSEERVSEKLFFGSGTQLSVL.

In this sample, this clone turned up once. The J gene is TRBJ1-4, the V gene TRBV19; 7 nucleotides align to TRBD1. The CDR3 is 15 amino acids. Losses at the gene ends were 3 bases for V and 5 bases for J; bases not matched to a gene: 6. Germline V gives CDR1 LNHDA, CDR2 SQIVND (reference sequence). The CDR3 bases are TGTGCCAGTAGTATGAAGGGACAGCGAAATGAAAAACTGTTTTTT. It translates to CASSMKGQRNEKLFF.

The chain is built from TRBV5-4 and TRBJ1-1, with a tentative D call TRBD1 (5 bases). The CDR3 is 14 amino acids. V was clipped by 5 bases and J by 0 bases, with 11 bases between them. Per the germline V gene, CDR1 is SGHNT and CDR2 is YYREEE (reference sequence). CDR3 sequence (DNA): TGTGCCAGCAGGAAACAGGCCATGAACACTGAAGCTTTCTTT. Amino acid sequence: CASRKQAMNTEAFF.

The chain combines TRBV10-2 with TRBJ2-5, with a tentative D call TRBD2 (5 bases). The length of the CDR3 is 11 residues. Germline V lookup: CDR1 WSHSY, CDR2 SAAADI. V lost 3 bases, J lost 9 bases, and 8 bases lay in between. Written as DNA, the CDR3 is TGCGCCAGCAGTGATCAGGAGGCCCAGTACTTC. Translated, it gives CASSDQEAQYF.

This chain uses TRBV5-4 with TRBJ2-5; perhaps TRBD2 as D (5 bases). Trimming stripped 4 bases from V and 1 base from J, with 14 bases between. The germline CDR1 and CDR2 sequences are SGHNT and YYREEE (reference sequence). This CDR3 is built from 15 residues. CDR3 in amino acids: CASSPGVSGQETQYF. The DNA for the CDR3 is TGTGCCAGCAGCCCCGGGGTTTCGGGCCAAGAGACCCAGTACTTC.

The V and J genes are TRBV29-1 and TRBJ1-2; TRBD1 matches at 9 bases. V shed 4 bases, J shed 8 bases, and the junction held 5 bases outside the gene matches. Germline CDR1 SQVTM, CDR2 ANQGSEA. The CDR3 loop spans 12 amino acids. The CDR3 loop is CSVVKGQGGYTF. The CDR3 DNA follows: TGCAGCGTTGTTAAGGGACAGGGCGGCTACACCTTC.

The chain combines TRBV19 with TRBJ1-1, with TRBD1 as a possible D gene (6 bases). The V and J ends lost 5 bases and 4 bases respectively, with 17 bases between them. This CDR3 is built from 15 residues. Germline CDR1 reads LNHDA; CDR2 reads SQIVND (reference sequence). CDR3 coding DNA: TGTGCCAGTAGTTCCCCCGGGGGGGCGAGCACTGAAGCTTTCTTT. Amino acids: CASSSPGGASTEAFF. The variable domain in full, with the rest retrieved from reference TRBV19 and TRBJ1-1, is DGGITQSPKYLFRKEGQNVTLSCEQNLNHDAMYWYRQDPGQGLRLIYYSQIVNDFQKGDIAEGYSVSREKKESFPLTVTSAQKNPTAFYLCASSSPGGASTEAFFGQGTRLTVV.

The J gene is TRBJ1-3, the V gene TRBV6-5; D unresolved. CDR1 and CDR2 (germline): MNHEY, SVGAGI. The CDR3 sequence is 14 residues long. V shed 6 bases and J shed 0 bases, with 9 bases lying between them. CDR3 loop: CASSLRGSGNTIYF. CDR3 DNA: TGTGCCAGCAGCCTCCGGGGCTCTGGAAACACCATATATTTT.

The V call is TRBV27, the J call TRBJ2-7; maybe TRBD1 (6 bases). Germline CDR1 and CDR2: MNHEY and SMNVEV (reference sequence). V lost 8 bases to trimming and J lost 6 bases, with 17 bases between them. This CDR3 comprises 13 residues. The CDR3: CASHRVAPTEQYF. The CDR3, as DNA: TGTGCCAGCCACAGGGTGGCGCCCACCGAGCAGTACTTC.

The rearrangement joins TRBV18 to TRBJ2-5, with 12 bases matching TRBD2. CDR1 and CDR2 from the germline V gene are KGHSH and LQKENI. The CDR3 runs to 17 residues. V shed 3 bases, J shed 5 bases, and the junction held 10 bases outside the gene matches. This CDR3 is CASSPGTSGPSSETQYF. The CDR3 nucleotides read TGTGCCAGCTCACCGGGGACTAGCGGGCCCTCCAGCGAGACCCAGTACTTC.

CDR3 sequence: CASSGTSGTDTQYF. The DNA for the CDR3 is TGTGCCAGCAGCGGGACTAGCGGCACAGATACGCAGTATTTT. V is TRBV11-2 and J is TRBJ2-3; 10 positions match TRBD2. The CDR3 consists of 14 residues. Germline loops: CDR1 SGHAT, CDR2 FQNNGV. The ends lost 5 bases at V and 1 base at J; junction bases unmatched: 0. Drawing the rest from reference TRBV11-2 and TRBJ2-3, the complete variable domain is EAGVAQSPRYKIIEKRQSVAFWCNPISGHATLYWYQQILGQGPKLLIQFQNNGVVDDSQLPKDRFSAERLKGVDSTLKIQPAKLEDSAVYLCASSGTSGTDTQYFGPGTRLTVL.

In this sample, this clone turned up a few times. The chain combines TRBV27 with TRBJ2-2; 8 bases are shared with TRBD2. The V gene end was trimmed by 6 bases and the J gene end by 3 bases; junction bases not matched to a gene: 3. The CDR3 is 14 amino acids. Germline V gives CDR1 MNHEY, CDR2 SMNVEV (reference sequence). The CDR3 region has the DNA TGTGCCAGCAGGCGGGAGGTGTACACCGGGGAGCTGTTTTTT. Protein product: CASRREVYTGELFF.